A single sample is the source of the 3 T cell receptor beta chains below, sequenced in a study of T cells in localized non-small cell lung cancer. Sequencing used immunoSEQ multiplex PCR; TCRdb keeps in-frame clones, though not all of them. The table records about 9,800 clones, around 41% of them present only once. Sequenced material: lymph node tissue, taken before any cancer treatment. These receptors were collected from a woman aged 35-70 years with stage I lung adenocarcinoma.

V and J are TRBV30 and TRBJ1-3, with D possibly TRBD1 on 6 matching bases. The CDR3 runs to 13 residues. Per germline, CDR1 GTSNPN and CDR2 SVGIG (reference sequence). Between the trimmed V and J ends, which lost 1 base and 4 bases, there was a span of 8 bases. Written as DNA, the CDR3 is TGTGCCTGGAGTGCAGGGGCAGGAAACACCATATATTTT. Its protein is CAWSAGAGNTIYF.

V and J are TRBV14 and TRBJ1-2; tentatively, D is TRBD1 (5 bases). This CDR3 is 15 amino acids long. Germline V gene data show CDR1 as SGHDN and CDR2 as FVKESK. V lost 4 bases to trimming and J lost 6 bases, with 18 bases between them. CDR3 loop: CASSPFQLGGNGYTF. DNA for the CDR3: TGTGCCAGCAGCCCTTTCCAACTGGGGGGTAATGGCTACACCTTC.

The rearrangement joins TRBV11-3 to TRBJ1-4; D perhaps matches TRBD1 (5 bases). From germline, CDR1 is SGHNT and CDR2 YENEEA. V was cut by 4 bases and J by 4 bases, with 13 bases left in between. The CDR3 is made up of 15 amino acids. The CDR3 is CASSSWGGLNEKLFF. CDR3 bases: TGTGCCAGCAGCTCTTGGGGCGGCCTTAATGAAAAACTGTTTTTT.